This T cell receptor (beta chain) was captured by sequencing in a study of cytomegalovirus exposure and HLA in healthy donors. Findings and limits, study-wide: In a later analysis, V- and J-gene trimming of beta chains associated with a DCLRE1C missense variant, replicated independently. A later analysis linked 15,000 to 20,000 TCR beta sequences to HLA alleles at 0.05 false discovery rate. Most of the CMV-associated TCR beta chains (in a later analysis) appeared to be HLA-restricted. Cytomegalovirus association was assigned to 150 to 200 TCR beta chains.

The PCR made use of 60 Vbeta and 13 Jbeta primers. TCRdb's table, derived via immunoSEQ multiplex PCR, lists solely in-frame clones and lacks some. The sample consists of around 120,000 clones, 75% to 85% of them appearing once. Trimming took 3 bases from V and 6 from J; bases not matched to a gene: 8. The germline V gene encodes CDR1 MGHRA and CDR2 YSYEKL. This CDR3 has 16 amino acids. Concerning this clone: What it binds is unknown.

This TCR came from a girl aged 2 to 10 in good health and CMV-seronegative. The chain employs TRBV4-1 and TRBJ1-4; TRBD1 matches 9 bases. The sequenced sample consisted of PBMCs. For the CDR3, the DNA is TGCGCCAGCAGCCACGAACCGGGACAGGGACATGAAAAACTGTTTTTT. Translated: CASSHEPGQGHEKLFF.